One and the same sample provided the 8 T cell receptor beta chains below, sequenced in a study of shared clonotypes between healthy human individuals. Assay: immunoSEQ multiplex PCR; the TCRdb copy retains only in-frame clones and omits some. Counted here are some 2,400,000 clones, around 95% occurring once; the ten biggest clones make up more than 0.1%. The specimen sequenced was naive CD4+ T cells sorted from blood. Described subset: CD45RA+ positively selected. All receptors derive from a man in his late teens or twenties in good health.

This clone was recorded a few times. The genes are TRBV29-1 and TRBJ1-5; the D is unclear. CDR3 length: 12 amino acids. CDR1 and CDR2 (germline): SQVTM, ANQGSEA. V lost 7 bases and J lost 7, with 14 bases in between. The CDR3 protein is CSAGEGEQPQHF. The DNA of the CDR3 is TGCAGCGCCGGGGAGGGCGAACAGCCCCAGCATTTT. Using reference TRBV29-1 and TRBJ1-5 for the parts outside the CDR3, the full variable domain is SAVISQKPSRDICQRGTSLTIQCQVDSQVTMMFWYRQQPGQSLTLIATANQGSEATYESGFVIDKFPISRPNLTFSTLTVSNMSPEDSSIYLCSAGEGEQPQHFGDGTRLSIL.

This rearrangement joins TRBV7-3 to TRBJ1-6; D gene unclear. Germline loops: CDR1 SGHTA, CDR2 FQGTGA. Trimming took 3 bases from V and 0 from J, leaving 3 bases between them. The CDR3 is 14 residues long. DNA for the CDR3: TGTGCCAGCAGCTTCAGCTCCTATAATTCACCCCTCCACTTT. Translating gives CASSFSSYNSPLHF.

V usage is TRBV5-6 and J usage is TRBJ1-4; D is unresolved. V lost 0 bases and J 4 bases, leaving 4 bases between the germline ends. Germline V gene sequence: CDR1 SGHDT, CDR2 YYEEEE. The CDR3 contains 13 residues. The CDR3 DNA reads as TGTGCCAGCAGCTTGGCGCATAATGAAAAACTGTTTTTT. This sequence encodes CASSLAHNEKLFF.

Remarks on this clone: Other nucleotide sequences in the sample specify the same CDR3. The chain uses TRBV5-4 and TRBJ2-5, with TRBD1 matching 10 bases. The V segment lost 4 bases and the J segment 5 bases; nucleotides outside the gene matches: 2. This CDR3 spans 13 amino acids. Per the germline V gene, CDR1 is SGHNT and CDR2 is YYREEE (reference sequence). As DNA, the CDR3 is TGTGCCAGCAGCCCGGGACAGGGGGAGACCCAGTACTTC. The encoded protein is CASSPGQGETQYF.

The chain uses TRBV5-4 and TRBJ2-2; 10 nucleotides agree with TRBD2. Germline V gives CDR1 SGHNT, CDR2 YYREEE (reference sequence). Trimming cost V 4 bases and J 3 bases; bases outside gene matches: 6. This CDR3 has 16 residues. DNA of the CDR3: TGTGCCAGCAGCCCAAGCGGGAGGGCGGACACCGGGGAGCTGTTTTTT. Its translation: CASSPSGRADTGELFF.

Comment on this clone: The sample contains more than one DNA sequence encoding this CDR3. This rearrangement joins TRBV5-4 to TRBJ2-3; no clear D gene. CDR1 and CDR2 from the germline V gene are SGHNT and YYREEE (reference sequence). CDR3 length: 14 residues. V was trimmed by 0 bases and J by 2 bases, leaving 7 bases between them. CDR3 region: CASSLGASTDTQYF. CDR3 nucleotides: TGTGCCAGCAGCTTGGGGGCCTCCACAGATACGCAGTATTTT.

The rearrangement links TRBV6-1 to TRBJ2-4; D is perhaps TRBD1 or TRBD2 (6 bases each). Per the germline V gene, CDR1 is MNHNS and CDR2 is SASEGT. V gave up 1 base and J gave up 0 bases, with 22 bases separating them. The CDR3 covers 20 residues. The CDR3, as DNA: TGTGCCAGCAGTGAAGATAGATGGGGGGCTCTCCGAGTAGCCAAAAACATTCAGTACTTC. Protein: CASSEDRWGALRVAKNIQYF.

Concerning this clone itself: Other DNA sequences within the sample encode an identical CDR3. V usage is TRBV30 and J usage is TRBJ2-5; TRBD2 aligns across 7 bases. In germline, CDR1 is GTSNPN, CDR2 SVGIG (reference sequence). CDR3 length: 14 residues. Trimming cost V 0 bases and J 2 bases; bases outside gene matches: 3. The CDR3 DNA follows: TGTGCCTGGAGTGTCGGGGGGAAACAAGAGACCCAGTACTTC. Encoded protein: CAWSVGGKQETQYF.